These 8 T cell receptor beta chains share one sample of origin, sequenced in a study of T cell changes during pregnancy in multiple sclerosis. The protocol was immunoSEQ multiplex PCR, while the TCRdb copy is restricted to in-frame clones and leaves out a portion. The sample has about 17,000 clones, 84% seen once. The sample in question was CD8+ T cells from peripheral blood mononuclear cells, obtained in the second trimester of pregnancy. The receptors come from a female donor in good health, enrolled as a control in a pregnancy study.

The CDR3: CASSSTGGRETQYF. In DNA, the CDR3 is TGTGCCAGCAGCTCTACAGGGGGCCGAGAGACCCAGTACTTC. This sequence joins TRBV7-9 and TRBJ2-5, with 9 bases fitting TRBD1. CDR1 is SEHNR, CDR2 FQNEAQ, per germline (reference sequence). V dropped 4 bases and J dropped 4; count of bases not matched to a gene: 4. The CDR3 totals 14 residues. The full variable domain, in which reference TRBV7-9 and TRBJ2-5 provide the parts outside the CDR3, is DTGVSQNPRHKITKRGQNVTFRCDPISEHNRLYWYRQTLGQGPEFLTYFQNEAQLEKSRLLSDRFSAERPKGSFSTLEIQRTEQGDSAMYLCASSSTGGRETQYFGPGTRLLVL.

This chain connects TRBV7-3 to TRBJ2-1; 12 bases map to TRBD2. There are 16 residues in the CDR3. The trim removed 3 bases at V and 2 bases at J, leaving 2 bases unmatched. Germline assignment: CDR1 SGHTA and CDR2 FQGTGA. The CDR3 bases are TGTGCCAGCAGCTTTACTAGCGGGGGGACCTACAATGAGCAGTTCTTC. The encoded protein is CASSFTSGGTYNEQFF.

The J gene is TRBJ1-2, the V gene TRBV19, with D possibly matching TRBD1 (6 bases). V lost 5 bases and J 4 bases, leaving 11 bases between the germline ends. There are 13 residues in the CDR3. Germline CDR1 and CDR2: LNHDA and SQIVND (reference sequence). The chain's CDR3 is CASSSPTGYGYTF. The CDR3 DNA reads as TGTGCCAGTAGTTCACCGACAGGCTATGGCTACACCTTC.

This clone occurred once. V is TRBV4-3 and J is TRBJ2-1; tentative D call: TRBD2 (5 bases). The CDR3 contains 16 residues. CDR1 and CDR2 (germline): LGHNA, YSLEER. V lost 1 base, J lost 1 base, and 11 bases lay in between. In DNA, the CDR3 is TGCGCCAGCAGCCAAGGCCGGGGATTTTCCTACAATGAGCAGTTCTTC. Amino acid sequence: CASSQGRGFSYNEQFF.

With respect to this clone: The CDR3 carries no conserved terminal phenylalanine or tryptophan, so it likely arises from a read error. Because the CDR3's place on the DNA is in doubt, the DNA is left out and the CDR3 is given as listed by TCRdb. J is TRBJ2-7 and V is TRBV21-1; the table's D call, TRBD1, was not checked against the DNA. TRBV21-1 is given as a pseudogene. The CDR3 length is 13 residues, termini included. The CDR3 sequence: CASSKGGQAHTCL.

This rearrangement joins TRBV4-2 to TRBJ2-7; 7 nucleotides match TRBD1. This CDR3 region has 14 residues. Germline CDR1 and CDR2: LGHNA and YNFKEQ. V was clipped by 0 bases and J by 7 bases; unmatched bases: 6. The CDR3: CASSQDNRGGEQYF. The CDR3 nucleotides are TGTGCCAGCAGCCAAGATAACAGGGGCGGGGAGCAGTACTTC.

This chain links TRBV6-6 with TRBJ2-7, with D hard to call. Deletions cut 5 bases from V and 7 bases from J, with 12 bases between. The CDR3 is made up of 12 amino acids. The germline gives CDR1 MNHNY, CDR2 SVGAGI (reference sequence). The chain's CDR3 is CASSVPSREQYF. The CDR3 DNA reads TGTGCCAGCAGTGTCCCCTCCCGGGAGCAGTACTTC.

The CDR3 sequence is CASSPPRDTEQFF. CDR3 nucleotides: TGTGCCAGCTCACCACCGAGGGACACCGAGCAGTTCTTC. The J gene is TRBJ2-1, the V gene TRBV18; D is perhaps TRBD1 (6 bases). Between the trimmed V and J ends, which lost 0 bases and 10 bases, there was a span of 10 bases. Germline CDR1 reads KGHSH; CDR2 reads LQKENI. The CDR3 consists of 13 residues.